These T cell receptor beta chains were read from a single sample in a study of shared clonotypes between healthy human individuals. Some clones are missing from TCRdb's copy, which holds only in-frame ones; the method was immunoSEQ multiplex PCR. The sample has roughly 2,500,000 clones, 90% to 95% seen once; the top ten hold roughly 0.36%. The material sequenced was naive CD4+ T cells from PBMCs. Receptors originate from a man aged 18 to 30 in good health. Some clones in this sample may be carry-over from other donors' samples. The conserved cysteine and the conserved F or W are not part of the CDR3 here. The order of the fields is clone size, V gene, CDR3 protein. Some rows mark clone size as missing; the rest say once, few, many or name a class of expanded clone.

size: .
V: TRBV30
CDR3: AWSPQSGSQY

size: .
V: TRBV5-1
CDR3: ASSWGQGRIEAF

size: .
V: TRBV9
CDR3: ASSVGLAGGHSYEQY

size: .
V: TRBV18
CDR3: ASSPSVHDTGELF

size: once
V: TRBV5-1
CDR3: ASSLAEGRETQY

size: .
V: TRBV6-5
CDR3: ASRGTGAYEQY

size: .
V: TRBV30
CDR3: AWSIRRGGLDTQY

size: .
V: TRBV7-6
CDR3: ASSLYTRDADTQY

size: .
V: TRBV10-3
CDR3: AISPGTSGTYEQY

size: .
V: TRBV5-1
CDR3: ASSLSQSSDIQY